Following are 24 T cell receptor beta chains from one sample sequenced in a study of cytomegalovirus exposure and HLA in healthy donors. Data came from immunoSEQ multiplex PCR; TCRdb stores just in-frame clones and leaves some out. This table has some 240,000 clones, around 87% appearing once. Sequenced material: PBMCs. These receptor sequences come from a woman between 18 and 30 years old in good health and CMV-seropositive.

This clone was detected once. CDR3 coding DNA: TGTGCCAGCAGTTTAAGGGCTAGCGGGAGAATAGGAGATACGCAGTATTTT. Translated: CASSLRASGRIGDTQYF. The J gene is TRBJ2-3, the V gene TRBV28; 10 bases match TRBD2. The CDR3 totals 17 residues. V lost 2 bases and J lost 5; bases outside the gene matches: 10. CDR1 and CDR2 (germline): MDHEN, SYDVKM.

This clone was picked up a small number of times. The CDR3 nucleotides are TGTGCCAGCAGCTTGGGAGAGGGTGGGGCCAACGTCCTGACTTTC. Translated, it gives CASSLGEGGANVLTF. The rearrangement joins TRBV5-6 to TRBJ2-6; TRBD2 might be the D (5 bases). Germline V gives CDR1 SGHDT, CDR2 YYEEEE. The CDR3 is 15 residues long. V lost 0 bases and J lost 3, with 7 bases in between.

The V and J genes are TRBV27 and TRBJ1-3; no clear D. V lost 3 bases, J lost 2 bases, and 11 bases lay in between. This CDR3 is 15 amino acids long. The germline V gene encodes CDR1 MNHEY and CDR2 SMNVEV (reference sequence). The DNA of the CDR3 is TGTGCCAGCAGTTTTCGCGGAGGAACTGGAAACACCATATATTTT. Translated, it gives CASSFRGGTGNTIYF.

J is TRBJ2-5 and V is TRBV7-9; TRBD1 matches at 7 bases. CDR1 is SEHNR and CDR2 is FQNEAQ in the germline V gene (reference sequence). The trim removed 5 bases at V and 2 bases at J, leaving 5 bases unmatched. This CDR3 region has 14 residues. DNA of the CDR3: TGTGCCAGCAGCGCCCCGGGACAGCAAGAGACCCAGTACTTC. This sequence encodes CASSAPGQQETQYF.

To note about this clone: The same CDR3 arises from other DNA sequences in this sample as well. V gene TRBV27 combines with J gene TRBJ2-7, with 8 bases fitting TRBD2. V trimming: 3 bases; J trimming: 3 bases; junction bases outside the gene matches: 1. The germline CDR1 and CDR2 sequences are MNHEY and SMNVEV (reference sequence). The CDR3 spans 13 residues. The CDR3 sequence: CASSFSGSYEQYF. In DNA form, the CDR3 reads TGTGCCAGCAGTTTCAGCGGGAGCTACGAGCAGTACTTC.

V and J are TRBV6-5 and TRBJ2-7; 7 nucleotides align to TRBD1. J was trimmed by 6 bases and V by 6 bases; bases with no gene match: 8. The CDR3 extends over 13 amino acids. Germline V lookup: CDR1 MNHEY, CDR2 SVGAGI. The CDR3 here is CASRGAPGGEQYF. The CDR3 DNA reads TGTGCCAGCAGGGGAGCCCCAGGGGGCGAGCAGTACTTC.

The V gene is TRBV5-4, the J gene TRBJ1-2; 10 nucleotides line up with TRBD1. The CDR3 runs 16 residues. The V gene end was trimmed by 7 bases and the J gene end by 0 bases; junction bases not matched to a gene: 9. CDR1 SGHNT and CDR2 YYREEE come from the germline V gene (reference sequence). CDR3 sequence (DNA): TGTGCCAGCGTTCCGGACAGGGGGTTGCCTAACTATGGCTACACCTTC. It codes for CASVPDRGLPNYGYTF.

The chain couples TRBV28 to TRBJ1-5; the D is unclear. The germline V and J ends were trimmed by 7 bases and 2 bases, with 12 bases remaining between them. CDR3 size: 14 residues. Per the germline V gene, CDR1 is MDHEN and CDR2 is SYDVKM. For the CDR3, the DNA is TGTGCCAGCAACGAGGAGGTGGGCAATCAGCCCCAGCATTTT. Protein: CASNEEVGNQPQHF. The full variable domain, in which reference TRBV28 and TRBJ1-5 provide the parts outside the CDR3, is DVKVTQSSRYLVKRTGEKVFLECVQDMDHENMFWYRQDPGLGLRLIYFSYDVKMKEKGDIPEGYSVSREKKERFSLILESASTNQTSMYLCASNEEVGNQPQHFGDGTRLSIL.

CDR3 sequence: CASSRQLAGGNTQYF. CDR3 DNA sequence: TGTGCCAGCAGCCGCCAACTAGCGGGAGGTAATACGCAGTATTTT. V is TRBV28 and J is TRBJ2-3; 12 positions match TRBD2. The CDR3 covers 15 residues. V was clipped by 6 bases and J by 7 bases; unmatched bases: 8. Germline V gene data show CDR1 as MDHEN and CDR2 as SYDVKM.

CDR3 DNA sequence: TGCAGCGTTGGCACAGGGGGCGGCTATGGCTACACCTTC. This codes for CSVGTGGGYGYTF. V is TRBV29-1 and J is TRBJ1-2, with 9 bases lining up with TRBD1. Per the germline V gene, CDR1 is SQVTM and CDR2 is ANQGSEA. CDR3 length equals 13 residues. Trimming removed 4 bases from V and 4 bases from J; junction bases left unmatched: 4.

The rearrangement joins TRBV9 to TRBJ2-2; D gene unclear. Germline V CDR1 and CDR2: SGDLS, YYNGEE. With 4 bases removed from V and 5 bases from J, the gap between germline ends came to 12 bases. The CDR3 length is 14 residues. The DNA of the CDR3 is TGTGCCAGCAGCCCCCGCCGGCGGACCGGGGAGCTGTTTTTT. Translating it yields CASSPRRRTGELFF.

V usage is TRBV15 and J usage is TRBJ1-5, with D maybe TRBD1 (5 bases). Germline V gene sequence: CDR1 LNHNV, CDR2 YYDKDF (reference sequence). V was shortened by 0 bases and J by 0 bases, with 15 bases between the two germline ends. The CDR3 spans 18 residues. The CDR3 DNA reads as TGTGCCACCAGCAGAGACCTAATGACAGCGTATAGCAATCAGCCCCAGCATTTT. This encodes CATSRDLMTAYSNQPQHF. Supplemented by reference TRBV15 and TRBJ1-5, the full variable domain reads DAMVIQNPRYQVTQFGKPVTLSCSQTLNHNVMYWYQQKSSQAPKLLFHYYDKDFNNEADTPDNFQSRRPNTSFCFLDIRSPGLGDTAMYLCATSRDLMTAYSNQPQHFGDGTRLSIL.

In DNA, the CDR3 is TGTGCCAGCAGCTCGGGGACGGAGGGCGCGGCCCAGCATTTT. Its translation is CASSSGTEGAAQHF. V gene TRBV5-4 combines with J gene TRBJ1-5; TRBD1 is a possible D gene (5 bases). The germline CDR1 and CDR2 sequences are SGHNT and YYREEE (reference sequence). This CDR3 is built from 14 residues. The V end was cut by 3 bases, the J end by 11 bases, with 18 bases between.

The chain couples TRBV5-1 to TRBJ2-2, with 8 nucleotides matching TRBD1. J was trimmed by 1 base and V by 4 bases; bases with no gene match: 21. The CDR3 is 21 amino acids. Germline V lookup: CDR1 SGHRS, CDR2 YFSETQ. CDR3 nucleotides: TGCGCCAGCAGCCCGAGGGGCACGGACAGGGTAAATGGCCTGAACACCGGGGAGCTGTTTTTT. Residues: CASSPRGTDRVNGLNTGELFF.

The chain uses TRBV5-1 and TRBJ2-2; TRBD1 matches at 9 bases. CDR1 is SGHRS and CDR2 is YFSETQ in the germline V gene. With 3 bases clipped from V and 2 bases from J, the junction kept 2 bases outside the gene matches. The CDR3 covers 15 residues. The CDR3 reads CASSWDRVNTGELFF. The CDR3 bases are TGCGCCAGCAGCTGGGACAGGGTAAACACCGGGGAGCTGTTTTTT.

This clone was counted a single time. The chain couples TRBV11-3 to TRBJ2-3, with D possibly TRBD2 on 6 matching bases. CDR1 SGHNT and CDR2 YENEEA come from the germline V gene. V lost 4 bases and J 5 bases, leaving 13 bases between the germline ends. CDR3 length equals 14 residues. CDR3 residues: CASSYRDSQDTQYF. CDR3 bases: TGTGCCAGCAGCTACCGGGACTCACAAGATACGCAGTATTTT.

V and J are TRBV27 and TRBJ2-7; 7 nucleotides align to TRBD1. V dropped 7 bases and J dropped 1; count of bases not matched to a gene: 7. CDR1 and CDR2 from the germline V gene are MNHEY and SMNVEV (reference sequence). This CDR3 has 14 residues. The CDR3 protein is CASMGTAPSYEQYF. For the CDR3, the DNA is TGTGCCAGCATGGGGACAGCCCCATCCTACGAGCAGTACTTC.

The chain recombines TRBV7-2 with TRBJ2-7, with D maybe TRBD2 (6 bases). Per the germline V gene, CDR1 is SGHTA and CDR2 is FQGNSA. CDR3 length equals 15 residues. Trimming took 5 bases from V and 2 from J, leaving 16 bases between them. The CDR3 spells CASSPLDWRAYEQYF. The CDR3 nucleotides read TGTGCCAGCAGCCCCCTTGACTGGAGGGCCTACGAGCAGTACTTC.

The CDR3 region is CASSYSQVHTEAFF. CDR3 nucleotides: TGTGCCAGCAGTTACTCCCAGGTACATACTGAAGCTTTCTTT. The rearrangement uses TRBV6-5 and TRBJ1-1; no definite D call. Germline CDR1 is MNHEY and CDR2 is SVGAGI. Trimming took 0 bases from V and 5 from J, leaving 10 bases between them. This CDR3 region has 14 residues.

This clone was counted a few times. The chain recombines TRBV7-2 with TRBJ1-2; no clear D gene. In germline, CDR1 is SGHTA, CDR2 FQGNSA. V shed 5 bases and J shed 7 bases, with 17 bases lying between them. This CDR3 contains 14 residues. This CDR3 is CASSRSRGGPGYTF. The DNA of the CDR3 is TGTGCCAGCAGCCGCTCCCGAGGAGGGCCTGGCTACACCTTC.

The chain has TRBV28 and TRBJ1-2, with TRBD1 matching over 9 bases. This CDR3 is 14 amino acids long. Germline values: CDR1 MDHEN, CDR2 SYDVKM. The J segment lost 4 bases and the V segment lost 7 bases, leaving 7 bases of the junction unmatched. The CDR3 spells CASISTGGGYGYTF. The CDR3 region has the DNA TGTGCCAGCATTTCGACAGGGGGAGGCTATGGCTACACCTTC.

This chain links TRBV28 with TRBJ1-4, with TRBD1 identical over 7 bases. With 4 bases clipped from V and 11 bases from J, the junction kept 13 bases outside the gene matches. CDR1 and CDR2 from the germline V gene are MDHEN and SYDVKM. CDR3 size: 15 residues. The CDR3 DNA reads TGTGCCAGCAGTTACAGGGGCGGGGGGTCACGGAAACTGTTTTTT. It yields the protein CASSYRGGGSRKLFF.

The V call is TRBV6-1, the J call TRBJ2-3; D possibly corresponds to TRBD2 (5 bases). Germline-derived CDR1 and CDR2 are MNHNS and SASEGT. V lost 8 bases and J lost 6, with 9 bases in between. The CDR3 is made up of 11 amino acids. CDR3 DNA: TGTGCCAGCCGGGGTGGGGATACGCAGTATTTT. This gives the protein CASRGGDTQYF.

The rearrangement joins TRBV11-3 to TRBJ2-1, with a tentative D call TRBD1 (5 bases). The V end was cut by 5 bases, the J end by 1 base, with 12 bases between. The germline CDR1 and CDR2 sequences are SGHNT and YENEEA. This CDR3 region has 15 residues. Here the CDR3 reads CASSPRVGSYNEQFF. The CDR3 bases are TGTGCCAGCAGCCCCAGGGTCGGGTCCTACAATGAGCAGTTCTTC.